This paragraph covers one TCR beta chain sequence. This clone was seen a single time. Its antigen remains undetermined. One base away there is no much larger clone; base qualities are not given. One collaborating source in Seattle enrolled patients while the patients were actively infected and followed the patients over time throughout the course of disease. The collaborating institutions used their own protocols to collect whole blood in K2EDTA tubes. Collaborator samples were shipped for TCRbeta analysis as frozen whole blood, isolated PBMCs, or DNA extracted from either sample type. TCRbeta CDR3 regions were amplified from genomic DNA using the immunoSEQ Assay, a bias-controlled multiplex PCR. As for how the authors treated the data: The number of nucleated cells in each sample was estimated from the amplification of reference gene primers within the assay. Sequence reads were collapsed and filtered to measure the absolute abundance of every unique TCRbeta CDR3 rearrangement. Productive Simpson clonality was computed per sample as the square root of Simpson's diversity index over productive rearrangements. Sourced from immuneACCESS, this table was stored by TCRdb with only in-frame sequences that have V and J called. A share of the clones is absent; for the studies checked, an unresolved V gene accounts for under half, and the remainder has no known explanation. The V and J calls and clone size come from that table; D and trimming were worked out from the DNA. The sample table contains almost 300,000 clones; only one count was recorded for roughly 90% of them. Jointly, the top ten make up 11% of the sample.

These data originate in a study of blood T cell repertoires in COVID-19 (dated by TCRdb to the early 2020s). Notes on the research overall: Collaborator samples came from the United States, Italy and Spain and covered acute and convalescent phases of COVID-19. The prospective study material was composed of cDNA or gDNA derived from T cells, B-cell-depleted T cells, or PBMCs. Subjects who had been exposed to COVID-19, were actively infected with it, or had recovered from it provided the deeply sampled blood TCRbeta repertoires that made up the dataset. A freely available public database, intended as a resource for researchers studying the immune response to SARS-CoV-2, is where the repertoires were released. Samples came from the ongoing ImmuneRACE study (first 160 participants) plus 1,254 subjects from 6 global collaborators. A de-identified subject ID, COVID-19 status, age in years and sex were almost always included in the sample metadata. Where available, HLA class I and class II types were obtained from metadata supplied by the sample provider rather than from assay-based typing. Overall results and qualifications from the work: The amount of clinical and demographic metadata varied by source and participant and was provided uncurated.

The sample comprised peripheral blood. The clonotype was recovered from a woman in her twenties or thirties with COVID-19, enrolled during active disease.

The nucleotide sequence is given as TGTGCCAGCAGCTGGCAGGGAGGCGGCTACACCTTC. Its amino acids are CASSWQGGGYTF. The chain is encoded by TRBV6-4 joined to TRBJ1-2; the D segment could be TRBD1, given 5 matching bases. From the cysteine through the phenylalanine, the CDR3 covers 12 amino acids. Of all the DNA, just the CDR3 is kept, 36 bases in frame from base 1. V was cut back by 6 bases and J by 8 bases, leaving a gap of 13 bases between them. As encoded in the germline V gene, CDR1 is MRHNA while CDR2 is SNTAGT.